A single T cell receptor (beta chain) is shown here with its context. Its antigen is undetermined. This entry comes from a study of cytomegalovirus exposure and HLA in healthy donors. Broader study findings: Accounts indicate the classifier identified cytomegalovirus status with strong specificity and sensitivity. Overall, roughly 150 TCR beta chains were annotated as cytomegalovirus-associated. Testing in vitro showed a few CMV-associated chains specific for CMV antigens.

Some clones are missing from TCRdb's copy, which holds only in-frame ones; the method was immunoSEQ multiplex PCR. The data show about 56,000 clones, with approximately 92% seen just once and roughly 15% held by the top ten. Among the 120 or so subjects of the validation cohort, separate from the roughly 700-subject first cohort, were the donors. The germline V and J ends were trimmed by 7 bases and 6 bases, with 15 bases remaining between them. The CDR3 covers 14 residues. CDR1 is MDHEN and CDR2 is SYDVKM in the germline V gene. The J gene is TRBJ2-2, the V gene TRBV28; possibly TRBD1 for D (6 bases). Sequencing input: PBMCs. The source is a woman aged 18-29 years in good health and CMV-seronegative. The CDR3, as DNA: TGTGCCAGCATTAGAGGACAGAGGCCCGGGGAGCTGTTTTTT. This encodes CASIRGQRPGELFF.